Shown below are 21 T cell receptor beta chains from a single sample sequenced in a study of shared clonotypes between healthy human individuals. The data were produced by immunoSEQ multiplex PCR, yet TCRdb's version contains in-frame clones alone and is incomplete. The sample holds 2 million to 2.5 million clones, less than 95% seen once. The specimen sequenced was naive CD4+ T cells from PBMCs. The subset was: CD45RA+ positively selected. Receptors originate from a man between 18 and 29 years old in good health. Some clones in this sample may be carry-over from other donors' samples.

This clone has just a few counts. This chain links TRBV21-1 with TRBJ1-2; the table calls TRBD1, which could not be checked here. TRBV21-1 is flagged as a pseudogene. The CDR3 sequence is 18 residues long. CDR3 bases: TGTGCCAGCAGCAAGGGGTCCGGCAGGGGGCAGGCTGGCTATGGCTACACCTTC. Its protein product is CASSKGSGRGQAGYGYTF.

There are a few counts of this clone. The chain recombines TRBV21-1 with TRBJ1-5; the DNA was not used to check the table's D call, TRBD1. TRBV21-1 is an annotated pseudogene. This CDR3 is built from 16 residues. The CDR3 spells CASTKEDRGTGQPQHF. The CDR3 DNA reads TGTGCCAGCACCAAGGAGGACAGGGGGACGGGGCAGCCCCAGCATTTT.

The gene calls are TRBV19 and TRBJ2-1, with no clear D. The CDR3 runs to 17 residues. V was shortened by 1 base and J by 5 bases, with 18 bases between the two germline ends. Germline values: CDR1 LNHDA, CDR2 SQIVND (reference sequence). Here the CDR3 reads CASSIASTAPPDNEQFF. The CDR3 bases are TGTGCCAGTAGTATAGCGTCCACGGCGCCCCCGGACAATGAGCAGTTCTTC.

This chain joins TRBV19 and TRBJ2-3; 11 bases match TRBD2. Germline CDR1 reads LNHDA; CDR2 reads SQIVND (reference sequence). V was pared by 4 bases and J by 4 bases, with 10 bases of the junction left unmatched. The CDR3 totals 17 residues. The CDR3 bases are TGTGCCAGTAGTACCCCCTTTAGCGGGAGGGCGGCAGATACGCAGTATTTT. Amino acids: CASSTPFSGRAADTQYF.

J is TRBJ1-5 and V is TRBV2, with a tentative D call TRBD1 (5 bases). The germline V and J ends were trimmed by 5 bases and 1 base, with 9 bases remaining between them. This CDR3 has 14 amino acids. CDR1 and CDR2 from the germline V gene are SNHLY and FYNNEI. The CDR3 bases are TGTGCCAGCAGTCGACAGAACAGCAATCAGCCCCAGCATTTT. It translates to CASSRQNSNQPQHF.

The chain is built from TRBV5-6 and TRBJ1-4, with 10 bases that match TRBD1. The CDR3 has 14 amino acids. Germline CDR1 is SGHDT and CDR2 is YYEEEE. V was clipped by 5 bases and J by 8 bases; unmatched bases: 6. CDR3 DNA: TGTGCCAGCAGTCGAAGGGACAGGGGAGAAAAACTGTTTTTT. Translation: CASSRRDRGEKLFF.

CDR3 loop: CASSLDGYTF. The CDR3 DNA is TGCGCCAGCAGCTTGGATGGCTACACCTTC. The rearrangement uses TRBV5-1 and TRBJ1-2; D ambiguous. The V end lost 0 bases, the J end lost 6 bases, and 0 bases lay between the germline ends. The CDR3 has 10 amino acids. Per the germline V gene, CDR1 is SGHRS and CDR2 is YFSETQ.

A note on this clone: Other DNA sequences within the sample encode an identical CDR3. The V and J genes are TRBV9 and TRBJ2-2; TRBD2 matches at 11 bases. J lost 6 bases, V lost 4 bases, and 5 bases had no gene match. CDR1 SGDLS and CDR2 YYNGEE come from the germline V gene. The CDR3 runs 15 residues. CDR3 bases: TGTGCCAGCAGCCCCTTAGCGGGAGGGTCCGGGGAGCTGTTTTTT. Its translation: CASSPLAGGSGELFF. Combining the CDR3 with reference TRBV9 and TRBJ2-2 gives the whole variable domain DSGVTQTPKHLITATGQRVTLRCSPRSGDLSVYWYQQSLDQGLQFLIQYYNGEERAKGNILERFSAQQFPDLHSELNLSSLELGDSALYFCASSPLAGGSGELFFGEGSRLTVL.

The rearrangement uses TRBV19 and TRBJ2-2; maybe TRBD2 (6 bases). V was clipped by 8 bases and J by 8 bases, with 21 bases between them. Germline-derived CDR1 and CDR2 are LNHDA and SQIVND (reference sequence). The CDR3 totals 15 residues. As DNA, the CDR3 is TGTGCCAGTCGCCCCGGGGGAGTAAATGCTGGGGAGCTGTTTTTT. It codes for CASRPGGVNAGELFF. Full variable domain (rest looked up from reference TRBV19 and TRBJ2-2): DGGITQSPKYLFRKEGQNVTLSCEQNLNHDAMYWYRQDPGQGLRLIYYSQIVNDFQKGDIAEGYSVSREKKESFPLTVTSAQKNPTAFYLCASRPGGVNAGELFFGEGSRLTVL.

This chain links TRBV29-1 with TRBJ2-1; a weak D match, TRBD1 (5 bases). This CDR3 is built from 12 residues. Germline V gene lookup returns CDR1 SQVTM and CDR2 ANQGSEA. V lost 8 bases to trimming and J lost 2 bases, with 10 bases between them. The CDR3 spells CSLGATYNEQFF. CDR3 DNA: TGCAGCCTAGGGGCTACCTACAATGAGCAGTTCTTC.

The chain combines TRBV7-2 with TRBJ2-5, with a weak D call TRBD1 (5 bases). CDR3 length: 14 amino acids. Germline V gene lookup returns CDR1 SGHTA and CDR2 FQGNSA. Trimming removed 3 bases at V and 1 base at J, with 9 bases between. The CDR3 bases are TGTGCCAGCAGCTTGCACAGGACCCAAGAGACCCAGTACTTC. It yields the protein CASSLHRTQETQYF.

To note about this clone: This same CDR3 is encoded by further DNA sequences in the sample. This chain uses TRBV18 with TRBJ2-1; no clear D. V shed 2 bases and J shed 7 bases, with 3 bases lying between them. The CDR3 is 11 residues long. CDR1 KGHSH and CDR2 LQKENI come from the germline V gene. This chain's CDR3 is CASSPENEQFF. The CDR3 bases are TGTGCCAGCTCACCAGAAAATGAGCAGTTCTTC.

The V and J genes are TRBV7-3 and TRBJ2-3, with 7 bases lining up with TRBD1. J lost 6 bases, V lost 1 base, and 4 bases had no gene match. The germline gives CDR1 SGHTA, CDR2 FQGTGA. The CDR3 totals 14 residues. CDR3 coding DNA: TGTGCCAGCAGCTTAAACAGGGGTGGGGATACGCAGTATTTT. Protein product: CASSLNRGGDTQYF.

This chain connects TRBV2 to TRBJ1-1; 9 positions match TRBD1. The CDR3 sequence is 15 residues long. Germline V lookup: CDR1 SNHLY, CDR2 FYNNEI. Trimming removed 6 bases from V and 4 bases from J; junction bases left unmatched: 9. The CDR3 is CASSRTGGAGTEAFF. CDR3 DNA: TGTGCCAGCAGCCGTACAGGGGGCGCCGGCACTGAAGCTTTCTTT.

This chain connects TRBV28 to TRBJ2-7; D is perhaps TRBD2 (5 bases). CDR1 MDHEN and CDR2 SYDVKM come from the germline V gene. Trimming left V 7 bases short and J 5 bases short, with 15 bases between. The CDR3 extends over 13 amino acids. In nucleotides, the CDR3 is TGTGCCAGCACCGGGGTTGGGGTTGACGAGCAGTACTTC. It codes for CASTGVGVDEQYF.

The chain uses TRBV6-5 and TRBJ2-1; maybe TRBD2 (5 bases). The V gene lost 6 bases and the J gene lost 8 bases, with 17 bases spanning the gap. The CDR3 covers 14 residues. Looked up from germline, CDR1 is MNHEY and CDR2 is SVGAGI. CDR3 residues: CASRRDYGGDEQFF. CDR3 nucleotides: TGTGCCAGCAGACGCGACTACGGAGGCGATGAGCAGTTCTTC.

Comments on this clone: Other DNA sequences in the sample encode the same CDR3. The chain combines TRBV28 with TRBJ1-2; D ambiguous. V lost 3 bases, J lost 5 bases, and 4 bases lay in between. The CDR3 has 11 amino acids. Germline CDR1 MDHEN, CDR2 SYDVKM. Here the CDR3 DNA reads TGTGCCAGCAGTTTCCTATATGGCTACACCTTC. Translation gives CASSFLYGYTF.

CDR3 residues: CSVSNPDGSSYNEQFF. CDR3 in DNA: TGCAGCGTTAGTAATCCGGATGGAAGCTCCTACAATGAGCAGTTCTTC. This chain uses TRBV29-1 with TRBJ2-1, with D uncertain. CDR3 length equals 16 residues. Per the germline V gene, CDR1 is SQVTM and CDR2 is ANQGSEA. The V gene lost 5 bases and the J gene lost 0 bases, with 17 bases spanning the gap.

The rearrangement joins TRBV7-9 to TRBJ2-7; 9 bases fit TRBD1. V was pared by 5 bases and J by 3 bases, with 5 bases of the junction left unmatched. The CDR3 contains 14 residues. Germline values: CDR1 SEHNR, CDR2 FQNEAQ (reference sequence). Here the CDR3 reads CASSIRQGGYEQYF. The CDR3 DNA sequence: TGTGCCAGCAGCATACGACAGGGGGGCTACGAGCAGTACTTC. Full variable domain (outside the CDR3, taken from reference TRBV7-9 and TRBJ2-7): DTGVSQNPRHKITKRGQNVTFRCDPISEHNRLYWYRQTLGQGPEFLTYFQNEAQLEKSRLLSDRFSAERPKGSFSTLEIQRTEQGDSAMYLCASSIRQGGYEQYFGPGTRLTVT.

V and J are TRBV5-5 and TRBJ1-5, with D uncertain. Germline values: CDR1 SGHKS, CDR2 YYEKEE (reference sequence). Trimming removed 0 bases at V and 4 bases at J, with 11 bases between. The CDR3 is made up of 15 amino acids. Here the CDR3 DNA reads TGTGCCAGCAGCTTGGTCGTGGAGAGAAATCAGCCCCAGCATTTT. Translating it yields CASSLVVERNQPQHF.

The chain uses TRBV5-4 and TRBJ1-3, with D maybe TRBD1 (6 bases). With 4 bases removed from V and 0 bases from J, the gap between germline ends came to 11 bases. Germline CDR1 is SGHNT and CDR2 is YYREEE (reference sequence). The CDR3 runs 15 residues. Here the CDR3 reads CASSRSGVSGNTIYF. CDR3 DNA: TGTGCCAGCAGCCGTTCAGGGGTCTCTGGAAACACCATATATTTT. Drawing the rest from reference TRBV5-4 and TRBJ1-3, the complete variable domain is ETGVTQSPTHLIKTRGQQVTLRCSSQSGHNTVSWYQQALGQGPQFIFQYYREEENGRGNFPPRFSGLQFPNYSSELNVNALELDDSALYLCASSRSGVSGNTIYFGEGSWLTVV.